These 11 T cell receptor beta chains share one sample of origin, sequenced in a study of shared clonotypes between healthy human individuals. Clones were read by immunoSEQ multiplex PCR, and TCRdb kept only the in-frame ones, dropping some. There are about 2,500,000 clones in the sample; over 85% occur only once, and 0.14% lies in the top ten. Sequenced sample: naive CD4+ T cells sorted from blood. As to subset: CD45RA+ positively selected. The origin of the receptors is a man between 18 and 35 years old in good health.

In this sample, this clone turned up once. One end of the junction varies from germline; a read error may be responsible. V gene TRBV7-7 combines with J gene TRBJ2-5, with D possibly being TRBD1 (5 bases). The CDR3 consists of 15 residues. From germline, CDR1 is SSHAT and CDR2 FNYEAQ (reference sequence). The CDR3 loop reads CASSKSRQPQETQYF. CDR3 nucleotide sequence: TGTGCTAGCAGTAAGAGCAGACAGCCTCAAGAGACCCAGTACTTC.

V gene TRBV9 combines with J gene TRBJ1-1, with D perhaps matching TRBD1 (6 bases). Germline V gene data show CDR1 as SGDLS and CDR2 as YYNGEE. This CDR3 spans 14 amino acids. Trimming shortened V by 2 bases and J by 4 bases, and 12 bases separated the two germline ends. CDR3 DNA sequence: TGTGCCAGCAGCGTTAACAGGGCTGGCACTGAAGCTTTCTTT. Amino acid sequence: CASSVNRAGTEAFF.

This rearrangement joins TRBV10-2 to TRBJ2-1; TRBD2 agrees at 14 bases. Germline V gives CDR1 WSHSY, CDR2 SAAADI. This CDR3 is built from 16 residues. Germline trimming cut 6 bases from V and 5 bases from J; bases unmatched to any gene: 6. Written as DNA, the CDR3 is TGCGCCAGCAGGGGGACTAGCGGGAGTTTCGACAATGAGCAGTTCTTC. As protein: CASRGTSGSFDNEQFF.

This chain connects TRBV6-1 to TRBJ2-1; D tentatively reads TRBD1 or TRBD2 (5 bases each). Germline V lookup: CDR1 MNHNS, CDR2 SASEGT. V shed 6 bases and J shed 9 bases, with 15 bases lying between them. CDR3 length: 13 residues. The CDR3 loop is CASSETSRGEQFF. CDR3 nucleotide sequence: TGTGCCAGCAGCGAAACTAGTAGGGGTGAGCAGTTCTTC.

V gene TRBV10-3 combines with J gene TRBJ2-2; 12 bases are shared with TRBD1. With V trimmed by 11 bases and J by 4 bases, 5 bases remained unmatched. This CDR3 has 14 amino acids. Germline V CDR1 and CDR2: ENHRY, SYGVKD. CDR3 DNA: TGTGCCTCGGGGACAGGGGGCATCACCGGGGAGCTGTTTTTT. It translates to CASGTGGITGELFF.

This clone was seen just once. The rearrangement links TRBV28 to TRBJ1-5, with D possibly matching TRBD1 (6 bases). This CDR3 has 17 amino acids. Germline-derived CDR1 and CDR2 are MDHEN and SYDVKM. V was cut by 1 base and J by 0 bases, with 13 bases left in between. The CDR3 sequence is CASSLYGTSYSNQPQHF. The CDR3 nucleotides read TGTGCCAGCAGTTTATATGGGACAAGCTATAGCAATCAGCCCCAGCATTTT. Filled out from reference TRBV28 and TRBJ1-5, the complete variable domain reads DVKVTQSSRYLVKRTGEKVFLECVQDMDHENMFWYRQDPGLGLRLIYFSYDVKMKEKGDIPEGYSVSREKKERFSLILESASTNQTSMYLCASSLYGTSYSNQPQHFGDGTRLSIL.

Details on this clone: Germline is not matched at one junction end, which may reflect a read error. The V call is TRBV5-4, the J call TRBJ2-1, with 12 bases identical to TRBD2. The CDR3 loop spans 18 amino acids. The V gene's germline CDR1 is SGHNT and CDR2 YYREEE (reference sequence). CDR3 region: CASSPGLAGGMSYNEQFF. CDR3 bases: TGTGCTAGCAGCCCGGGACTAGCGGGTGGCATGAGCTATAATGAGCAGTTCTTC.

The V and J genes are TRBV6-4 and TRBJ2-4, with D maybe TRBD1 (6 bases). The V gene lost 10 bases and the J gene lost 0 bases, with 16 bases spanning the gap. This CDR3 comprises 15 residues. Germline CDR1 MRHNA, CDR2 SNTAGT. This CDR3 reads CAKQGKNIAKNIQYF. The CDR3, as DNA: TGTGCCAAACAGGGAAAGAACATAGCCAAAAACATTCAGTACTTC.

The chain combines TRBV19 with TRBJ1-5; possible D gene TRBD1, 6 bases. Germline CDR1 is LNHDA and CDR2 is SQIVND (reference sequence). The CDR3 runs to 13 residues. V was cut by 3 bases and J by 7 bases, with 10 bases left in between. CDR3 bases: TGTGCCAGTAGTATGGGGAGGGGGCAGCCCCAGCATTTT. As protein: CASSMGRGQPQHF.

V usage is TRBV10-3 and J usage is TRBJ1-6; D gene ambiguous. The germline V gene encodes CDR1 ENHRY and CDR2 SYGVKD. This CDR3 is 13 amino acids long. Deletions cut 2 bases from V and 9 bases from J, with 8 bases between. The CDR3 is CAISEGMSSPLHF. Written as DNA, the CDR3 is TGTGCCATCAGTGAGGGGATGAGTTCACCCCTCCACTTT.

The V gene is TRBV6-1, the J gene TRBJ1-3; D call uncertain. The CDR3 spans 15 residues. Germline lookup yields CDR1 MNHNS and CDR2 SASEGT. V was clipped by 2 bases and J by 0 bases, with 8 bases between them. In nucleotides, the CDR3 is TGTGCCAGCAGTGAATCGGGTAGCTCTGGAAACACCATATATTTT. This codes for CASSESGSSGNTIYF.